The rows below give T cell receptor beta chains drawn from one sample of a study of OX40 agonist ivuxolimab in advanced cancers. The data were produced by immunoSEQ multiplex PCR, yet TCRdb's version contains in-frame clones alone and is incomplete. This table holds 30,000 to 35,000 clones, approximately 90% found once. Sample: CD4+ or CD8+ T cells sorted from blood, taken in a trial of the OX40 agonist ivuxolimab. These receptors all come from an adult with an advanced solid tumor such as melanoma, head and neck, liver or kidney cancer. Both conserved end residues are part of each CDR3. D genes are given only for firm matches. Not all rows give a size; the values are once, few, many and, for expanded clones, a class.

size: NA
J: TRBJ2-7
V: TRBV7-8
D: NA
CDR3: CASRIGERTSVDEQYF
DNA: TGTGCCAGCAGGATTGGGGAGAGGACGTCTGTCGACGAGCAGTACTTC

size: NA
J: TRBJ2-7
V: TRBV10-1
D: NA
CDR3: CARNLASYEQYF
DNA: TGCGCCAGGAATCTAGCGAGCTACGAGCAGTACTTC

size: NA
J: TRBJ2-7
V: TRBV19
D: TRBD1
CDR3: CASKEGQAYDEQYF
DNA: TGTGCCAGTAAAGAGGGACAGGCATATGACGAGCAGTACTTC

size: NA
J: TRBJ1-6
V: TRBV19
D: NA
CDR3: CASSLLTASPLHF
DNA: TGTGCCAGTAGTTTATTGACAGCTTCACCCCTCCACTTT

size: once
J: TRBJ2-5
V: TRBV5-5
D: NA
CDR3: CASSLDPGQETQYF
DNA: TGTGCCAGCAGCTTGGATCCGGGCCAAGAGACCCAGTACTTC

size: NA
J: TRBJ2-7
V: TRBV6-5
D: NA
CDR3: CASSLDDNPLYEQYF
DNA: TGTGCCAGCAGCCTGGACGATAATCCCCTCTACGAGCAGTACTTC

size: NA
J: TRBJ2-1
V: TRBV13
D: NA
CDR3: CASSLERVDNEQFF
DNA: TGTGCCAGCAGCTTAGAACGCGTGGACAATGAGCAGTTCTTC

size: NA
J: TRBJ1-1
V: TRBV5-1
D: NA
CDR3: CASSGGGEMNTEAFF
DNA: TGCGCCAGCAGCGGGGGAGGAGAGATGAACACTGAAGCTTTCTTT

size: NA
J: TRBJ2-7
V: TRBV27
D: TRBD2
CDR3: CASSPRGTNYEQYF
DNA: TGTGCCAGCAGTCCGCGGGGGACCAACTACGAGCAGTACTTC

size: NA
J: TRBJ2-7
V: TRBV7-9
D: NA
CDR3: CASSLTTGLTEQYF
DNA: TGTGCCAGCAGCTTAACTACAGGGTTAACCGAGCAGTACTTC

size: NA
J: TRBJ1-6
V: TRBV5-8
D: TRBD1
CDR3: CASSPGGPSLHF
DNA: TGTGCCAGCAGCCCAGGGGGCCCTTCCCTCCACTTT

size: once
J: TRBJ2-7
V: TRBV29-1
D: NA
CDR3: CSVELLESGLDSYEQYF
DNA: TGCAGCGTTGAGTTGTTGGAATCAGGGCTAGACTCCTACGAGCAGTACTTC

size: NA
J: TRBJ1-1
V: TRBV28
D: TRBD1
CDR3: CASSFSGGTEAFF
DNA: TGTGCCAGCAGTTTTTCAGGGGGCACTGAAGCTTTCTTT

size: NA
J: TRBJ2-7
V: TRBV9
D: NA
CDR3: CASSVNLGYEQYF
DNA: TGTGCCAGCAGCGTCAACTTGGGGTACGAGCAGTACTTC

size: NA
J: TRBJ2-5
V: TRBV11-2
D: TRBD2
CDR3: CASSYVAGVETQYF
DNA: TGTGCCAGCAGTTACGTAGCGGGGGTAGAAACCCAGTACTTC

size: NA
J: TRBJ2-7
V: TRBV9
D: TRBD2
CDR3: CASSVGAGGYEQYF
DNA: TGTGCCAGCAGCGTAGGAGCGGGAGGGTACGAGCAGTACTTC

size: NA
J: TRBJ1-5
V: TRBV28
D: TRBD1
CDR3: CASSPDSILQGDQPQHF
DNA: TGTGCCAGCAGTCCCGACTCTATACTCCAGGGGGACCAGCCCCAGCATTTT

size: NA
J: TRBJ1-4
V: TRBV2
D: NA
CDR3: CASSDSREEKLFF
DNA: TGTGCCAGCAGTGACTCGAGGGAGGAAAAACTGTTTTTT

size: NA
J: TRBJ1-2
V: TRBV19
D: NA
CDR3: CASSWARDYGYTF
DNA: TGTGCCAGTAGTTGGGCCCGAGACTATGGCTACACCTTC

size: NA
J: TRBJ2-7
V: TRBV30
D: NA
CDR3: CAWGVSGVNEQYF
DNA: TGTGCCTGGGGGGTGTCCGGGGTTAACGAGCAGTACTTC

size: NA
J: TRBJ1-5
V: TRBV2
D: NA
CDR3: CASSEATGGSQPQHF
DNA: TGTGCCAGCAGTGAAGCTACCGGGGGGTCTCAGCCCCAGCATTTT